This TCR beta chain was sequenced during a study of T cell responses to AZD1222 COVID-19 vaccine. General study results and limits: Samples come after the peak T cell response, not at day 14. The donor group comprised mostly white British people and more females; the analysis possibly underestimated clonal diversity. Baseline seropositivity occurred in only a handful of AZD1222 recipients.

CDR1 and CDR2 (germline): MNHNS, SASEGT. The CDR3 is made up of 13 amino acids. J lost 4 bases, V lost 3 bases, and 2 bases had no gene match. A note on this clone: Its antigen is unknown.

Assay used: immunoSEQ multiplex PCR; TCRdb lists only in-frame clones, some missing. The sample consists of roughly 120,000 clones, about 90% of them appearing once. The receptor comes from an adult in good health. V is TRBV6-1 and J is TRBJ1-1; TRBD1 matches 7 bases. The source material was peripheral blood, sampled on day 0 of AZD1222 vaccination. CDR3: CASSDQGVTEAFF. In nucleotides, the CDR3 is TGTGCCAGCAGTGATCAGGGGGTCACTGAAGCTTTCTTT.